The 11 T cell receptor beta chains in this list originate from one sample, sequenced in a study of vaccination effects on CD4 cells after COVID-19. Expansion with viral peptide pools was applied to antigen-specific CD4+ T cells by the ViraFEST assay prior to sequencing. Between days 9 and 10 of culture, CD4+ T cells were separated out. Each person got two doses of an mRNA SARS-CoV-2 vaccine, BNT162b2 or mRNA-1273. The assay was immunoSEQ multiplex PCR, and TCRdb's table has in-frame clones only and misses some. The table includes about 81,000 clones, around 77% detected once. Their antigens are not known. This specimen was CD4+ T cells from PBMCs cultured with HCoV-OC43 spike peptides, taken after COVID-19 vaccination. Indicated subset: HCoV-OC43 spike overlapping peptide pool stimulation. These receptor sequences come from a human donor who received a COVID-19 vaccine.

V usage is TRBV5-6 and J usage is TRBJ1-2; possible D gene TRBD1, 5 bases. V dropped 4 bases and J dropped 1 base, with 14 bases sitting between them. CDR1 is SGHDT and CDR2 is YYEEEE in the germline V gene. The CDR3 consists of 15 residues. For the CDR3, the DNA is TGTGCCAGCAGCACTCTGACAGCAATTAACTATGGCTACACCTTC. Translating gives CASSTLTAINYGYTF.

The rearrangement joins TRBV24-1 to TRBJ2-5, with 7 bases aligning to TRBD2. Germline V gives CDR1 KGHDR, CDR2 SFDVKD. The CDR3 runs to 17 residues. J gave up 2 bases and V 4 bases, and 12 bases lay outside the gene matches. The CDR3 sequence is CATSDPTSGGKQETQYF. The CDR3 nucleotides read TGTGCCACCAGTGACCCTACCTCGGGGGGTAAACAAGAGACCCAGTACTTC.

V usage is TRBV5-1 and J usage is TRBJ1-2; 8 nucleotides agree with TRBD1. J lost 3 bases, V lost 9 bases, and 7 bases had no gene match. Per the germline V gene, CDR1 is SGHRS and CDR2 is YFSETQ. The CDR3 runs 13 residues. CDR3 DNA sequence: TGCGCCACTCTCTCAGGGGGCGACTATGGCTACACCTTC. As protein: CATLSGGDYGYTF.

This clone was seen only a few times. The chain uses TRBV21-1 and TRBJ1-5; TRBD1, the table's D call, was not compared with the DNA. TRBV21-1 is classified as a pseudogene. This CDR3 has 15 residues. This CDR3 is CASSQPGKPNQPQHF. The CDR3 DNA reads as TGTGCCAGCAGCCAGCCAGGGAAGCCCAATCAGCCCCAGCATTTT.

The chain is built from TRBV3-1 (or the pseudogene TRBV3-2) and TRBJ2-7; D remains unclear. The CDR3 contains 13 residues. Germline V gene sequence: CDR1 LGHDT, CDR2 YNNKEL (reference sequence). V gave up 1 base and J gave up 6 bases, with 10 bases separating them. For the CDR3, the DNA is TGTGCCAGCAGCCAAGCCGAGGTGTTCGAGCAGTACGTC. Translated: CASSQAEVFEQYV.

The chain has TRBV6-5 and TRBJ1-6; D might be TRBD1 (6 bases). The CDR3 sequence is 15 residues long. The germline CDR1 and CDR2 sequences are MNHEY and SVGAGI. Trimming took off 6 bases at V and 9 bases at J, with 18 bases between the two ends. Here the CDR3 DNA reads TGTGCCAGCAGCAAAGGGGGGGGAAGTAGTTCACCCCTCCACTTT. Translated, it gives CASSKGGGSSSPLHF.

The V and J genes are TRBV24-1 and TRBJ2-5; TRBD1 might be the D (5 bases). In germline, CDR1 is KGHDR, CDR2 SFDVKD. V lost 4 bases and J lost 4, with 15 bases in between. This CDR3 spans 15 amino acids. The CDR3 sequence: CATSDPTDNRETQYF. In DNA, the CDR3 is TGTGCCACCAGTGACCCGACAGATAATCGAGAGACCCAGTACTTC.

This clone was found a few times. This chain connects TRBV5-1 to TRBJ1-6; D may be TRBD1 (6 bases). Germline assignment: CDR1 SGHRS and CDR2 YFSETQ. Trimming stripped 2 bases from V and 5 bases from J, with 11 bases between. CDR3 length equals 15 residues. The CDR3 reads CASSFGQRHNSPLHF. DNA of the CDR3: TGCGCCAGCAGCTTTGGACAGCGCCATAATTCACCCCTCCACTTT.

The chain carries TRBV7-6 and TRBJ1-4; D uncertain. V shed 5 bases and J shed 3 bases, with 7 bases lying between them. Germline V gene lookup returns CDR1 SGHVS and CDR2 FNYEAQ. There are 13 residues in the CDR3. The CDR3 protein is CASSQRANEKLFF. The DNA of the CDR3 is TGTGCCAGCAGCCAGCGGGCTAATGAAAAACTGTTTTTT. Variable domain in full (rest from reference TRBV7-6 and TRBJ1-4): GAGVSQSPRYKVTKRGQDVALRCDPISGHVSLYWYRQALGQGPEFLTYFNYEAQQDKSGLPNDRFSAERPEGSISTLTIQRTEQRDSAMYRCASSQRANEKLFFGSGTQLSVL.

The chain carries TRBV19 and TRBJ1-2, with a weak D call TRBD1 (5 bases). V dropped 6 bases and J dropped 5 bases, with 10 bases sitting between them. The CDR3 sequence is 12 residues long. Germline CDR1 and CDR2: LNHDA and SQIVND (reference sequence). The CDR3 DNA reads TGTGCCAGTAGGACAGATCCTTATGGCTACACCTTC. Its translation is CASRTDPYGYTF. The full variable domain, with the rest looked up from reference TRBV19 and TRBJ1-2, is DGGITQSPKYLFRKEGQNVTLSCEQNLNHDAMYWYRQDPGQGLRLIYYSQIVNDFQKGDIAEGYSVSREKKESFPLTVTSAQKNPTAFYLCASRTDPYGYTFGSGTRLTVV.

The J gene is TRBJ1-3, the V gene TRBV5-1; D unresolved. Per the germline V gene, CDR1 is SGHRS and CDR2 is YFSETQ. V lost 2 bases to trimming and J lost 2 bases, with 14 bases between them. CDR3 length: 16 amino acids. Here the CDR3 DNA reads TGCGCCAGCAGCTTTAACGGTAGAGTGGCTGGAAACACCATATATTTT. Its protein is CASSFNGRVAGNTIYF.